This T cell receptor (beta chain) was identified in a study of T cell responses to AZD1222 COVID-19 vaccine. Overall study context: Second-dose intervals near 4 or 12 weeks were combined.

General study points: A mostly white British donor set with more females was recruited, and clonal diversity was possibly underestimated. At baseline, seropositivity was found in only 5 to 7 AZD1222 recipients.

This CDR3 has 12 residues. Trimming left V 5 bases short and J 8 bases short, with 10 bases between. Looked up from germline, CDR1 is SEHNR and CDR2 is FQNEAQ (reference sequence). Produced via immunoSEQ multiplex PCR; TCRdb's table is partial and in-frame only. The repertoire has 90,000 to 110,000 clones, roughly 88% of them found once; the top ten carry 2% to 3%. In the case of this clone: The antigen is unknown.

The V gene is TRBV7-9, the J gene TRBJ2-1; D uncertain. Source: peripheral blood, taken on day 0 of AZD1222 vaccination. This sequence originates from an adult in good health. The chain's CDR3 is CASSLISDEQFF. CDR3 sequence (DNA): TGTGCCAGCAGCCTAATAAGCGATGAGCAGTTCTTC.